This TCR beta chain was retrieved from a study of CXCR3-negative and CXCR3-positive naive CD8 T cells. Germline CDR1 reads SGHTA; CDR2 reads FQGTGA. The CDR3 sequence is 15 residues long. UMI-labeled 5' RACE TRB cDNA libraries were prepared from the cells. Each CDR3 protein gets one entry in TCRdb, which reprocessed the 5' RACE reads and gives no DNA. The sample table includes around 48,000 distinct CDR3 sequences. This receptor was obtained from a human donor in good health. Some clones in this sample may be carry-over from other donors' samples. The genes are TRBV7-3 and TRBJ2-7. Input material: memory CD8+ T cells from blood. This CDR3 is CASSSSPGGFYEQYF.